This TCR beta chain was recorded in a study of blood T cell repertoires in COVID-19. At the level of the study: PBMCs, B-cell-depleted T cells, or T cells provided the cDNA or gDNA that made up the material.

The assay was immunoSEQ multiplex PCR, and TCRdb's table has in-frame clones only and misses some. The repertoire has 45,000 to 55,000 clones, 78% of them found once; the top ten carry approximately 5.3%. The CDR3 is 12 residues long. The germline V and J ends were trimmed by 2 bases and 3 bases, with 4 bases remaining between them. Looked up from germline, CDR1 is LNHNV and CDR2 is YYDKDF (reference sequence). The sample comprised PBMCs or T cells enriched from blood (not recorded which). The chain links TRBV15 to TRBJ2-5; D not resolved. This receptor was taken from a woman aged 45-59 years with acute COVID-19. CDR3 loop: CATSRPKETQYF. In nucleotides, the CDR3 is TGTGCCACCAGCAGACCTAAAGAGACCCAGTACTTC.